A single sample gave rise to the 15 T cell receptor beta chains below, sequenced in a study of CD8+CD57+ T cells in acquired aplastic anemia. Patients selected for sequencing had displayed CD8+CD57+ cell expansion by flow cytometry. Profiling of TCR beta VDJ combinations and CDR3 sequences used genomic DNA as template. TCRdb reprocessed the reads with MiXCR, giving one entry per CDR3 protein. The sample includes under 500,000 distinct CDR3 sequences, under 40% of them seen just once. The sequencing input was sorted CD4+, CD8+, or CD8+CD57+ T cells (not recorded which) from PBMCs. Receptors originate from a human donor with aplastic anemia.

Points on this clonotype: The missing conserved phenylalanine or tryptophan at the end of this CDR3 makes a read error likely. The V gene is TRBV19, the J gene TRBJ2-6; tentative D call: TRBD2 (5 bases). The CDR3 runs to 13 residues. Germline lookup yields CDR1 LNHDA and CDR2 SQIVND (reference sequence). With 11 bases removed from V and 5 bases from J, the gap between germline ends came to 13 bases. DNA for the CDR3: TGTGCCGTCCGGGATATCTGGGCCAACGTCCTGACTTCC. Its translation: CAVRDIWANVLTS.

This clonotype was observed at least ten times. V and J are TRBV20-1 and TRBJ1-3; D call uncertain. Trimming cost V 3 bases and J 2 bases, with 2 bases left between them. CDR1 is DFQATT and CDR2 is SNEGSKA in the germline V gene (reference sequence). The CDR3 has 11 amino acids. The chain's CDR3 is CSASTGNTIYF. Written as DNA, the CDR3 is TGCAGTGCTAGTACTGGAAACACCATATATTTT.

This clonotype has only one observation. For the CDR3, the DNA is TGTGCCAGCAGGTCCCTCGCGGGGATGCCGGGGAATGAGCAGTTCTTC. It encodes CASRSLAGMPGNEQFF. V is TRBV7-6 and J is TRBJ2-1; D is possibly TRBD2 (6 bases). The CDR3 loop spans 16 amino acids. Between the trimmed V and J ends, which lost 6 bases and 7 bases, there was a span of 22 bases. Germline loops: CDR1 SGHVS, CDR2 FNYEAQ.

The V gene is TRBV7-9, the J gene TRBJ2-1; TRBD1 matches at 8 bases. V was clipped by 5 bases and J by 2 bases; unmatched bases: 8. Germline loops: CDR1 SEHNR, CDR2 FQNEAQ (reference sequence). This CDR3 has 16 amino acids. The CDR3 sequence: CASSIRPTGAYNEQFF. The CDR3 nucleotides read TGTGCCAGCAGCATCCGACCGACAGGGGCCTACAATGAGCAGTTCTTC.

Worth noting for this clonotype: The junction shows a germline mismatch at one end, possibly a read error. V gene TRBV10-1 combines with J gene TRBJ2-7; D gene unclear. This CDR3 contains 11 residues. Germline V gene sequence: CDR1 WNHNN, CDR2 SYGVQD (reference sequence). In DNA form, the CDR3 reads TGCGCCACCAGTGACGGGTACGAGCAGTACTTC. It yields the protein CATSDGYEQYF.

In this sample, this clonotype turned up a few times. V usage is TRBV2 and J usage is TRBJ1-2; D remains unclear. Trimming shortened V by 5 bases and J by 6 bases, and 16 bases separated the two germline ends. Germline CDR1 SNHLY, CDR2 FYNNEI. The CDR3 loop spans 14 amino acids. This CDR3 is CASSYSVTSNGYTF. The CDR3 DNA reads TGTGCCAGCAGTTACTCGGTGACCTCTAATGGCTACACCTTC.

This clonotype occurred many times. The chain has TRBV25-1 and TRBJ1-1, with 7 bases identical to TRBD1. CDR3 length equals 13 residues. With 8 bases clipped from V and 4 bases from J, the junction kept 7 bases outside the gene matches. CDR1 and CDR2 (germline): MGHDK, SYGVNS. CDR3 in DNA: TGTGCCAGCGGGGATACAGGGGCCACTGAAGCTTTCTTT. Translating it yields CASGDTGATEAFF.

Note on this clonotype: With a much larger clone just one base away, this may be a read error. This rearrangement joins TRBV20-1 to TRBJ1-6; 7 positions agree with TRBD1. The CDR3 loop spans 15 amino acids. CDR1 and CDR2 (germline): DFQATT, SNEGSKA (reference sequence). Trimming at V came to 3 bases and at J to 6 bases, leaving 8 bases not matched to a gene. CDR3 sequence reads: CSASRPRQGNSPLHF. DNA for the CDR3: TGCAGTGCTAGTCGCCCGAGACAGGGTAATTCACCCCTCCACTTT.

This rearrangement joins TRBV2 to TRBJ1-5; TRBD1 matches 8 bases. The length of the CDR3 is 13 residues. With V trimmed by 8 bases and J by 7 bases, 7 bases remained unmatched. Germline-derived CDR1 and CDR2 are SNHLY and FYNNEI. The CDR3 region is CASQDRGGQPQHF. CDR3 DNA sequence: TGTGCCAGCCAAGACAGGGGTGGGCAGCCCCAGCATTTT.

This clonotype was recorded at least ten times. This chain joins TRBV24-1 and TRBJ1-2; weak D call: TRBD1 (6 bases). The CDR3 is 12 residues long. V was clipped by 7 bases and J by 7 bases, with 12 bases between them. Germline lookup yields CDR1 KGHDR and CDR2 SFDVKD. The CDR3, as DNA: TGTGCCACCAGCGACAGGTACTTTGGCTACACCTTC. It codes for CATSDRYFGYTF.

For the CDR3, the DNA is TGTGCCAGTAGTATAACGGGCGAGGGGGCCGCGTTTGGCTACACCTTC. This gives the protein CASSITGEGAAFGYTF. The chain uses TRBV19 and TRBJ1-2; TRBD1 agrees at 7 bases. CDR3 length: 16 residues. CDR1 and CDR2 from the germline V gene are LNHDA and SQIVND (reference sequence). V gave up 2 bases and J gave up 7 bases; unmatched junction bases: 13.

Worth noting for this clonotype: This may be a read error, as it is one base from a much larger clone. DNA for the CDR3: TGCAGTGCTAGTGATAGCCAAAGATCCTATGGCTACACCTTC. It translates to CSASDSQRSYGYTF. V and J are TRBV20-1 and TRBJ1-2, with D uncertain. V was shortened by 3 bases and J by 4 bases, with 15 bases between the two germline ends. This CDR3 is 14 amino acids long. Per the germline V gene, CDR1 is DFQATT and CDR2 is SNEGSKA (reference sequence).

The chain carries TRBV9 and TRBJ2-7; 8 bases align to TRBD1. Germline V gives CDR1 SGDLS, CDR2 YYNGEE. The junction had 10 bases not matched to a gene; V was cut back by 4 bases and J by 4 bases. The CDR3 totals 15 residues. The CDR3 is CASSPTGQGDYEQYF. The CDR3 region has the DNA TGTGCCAGCAGCCCCACCGGACAGGGCGATTACGAGCAGTACTTC.

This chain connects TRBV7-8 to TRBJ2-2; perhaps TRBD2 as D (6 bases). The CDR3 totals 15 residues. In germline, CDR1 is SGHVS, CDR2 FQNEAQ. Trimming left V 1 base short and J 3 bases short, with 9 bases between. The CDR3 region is CASSLGGGYTGELFF. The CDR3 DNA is TGTGCCAGCAGCTTAGGGGGAGGCTACACCGGGGAGCTGTTTTTT.

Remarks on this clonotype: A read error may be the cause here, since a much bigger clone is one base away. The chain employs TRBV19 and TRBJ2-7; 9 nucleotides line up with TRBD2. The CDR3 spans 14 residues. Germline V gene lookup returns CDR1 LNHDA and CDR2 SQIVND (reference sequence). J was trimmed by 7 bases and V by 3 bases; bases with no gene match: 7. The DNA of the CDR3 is TGTGCCAGTAGTATTGGGCTAGCGGGGAATGAGCAGTACTTC. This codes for CASSIGLAGNEQYF.